This entry describes one T cell receptor beta chain. Every patient relapsed after autologous stem cell transplantation, and brentuximab vedotin exposure varied. The sample belongs to a study of PD-1 blockade in classical Hodgkin lymphoma. Method: immunoSEQ multiplex PCR; TCRdb's copy keeps in-frame clones and lacks some. Of tens of thousands of clones listed, 77% are singletons. Germline loops: CDR1 MNHEY, CDR2 SVGAGI. This CDR3 spans 13 amino acids. V lost 5 bases, J lost 0 bases, and 5 bases lay in between. The material sequenced was peripheral blood mononuclear cells (PBMCs), taken before the second cycle of nivolumab. This TCR came from a human donor with classical Hodgkin lymphoma. V is TRBV6-5 and J is TRBJ2-1; D gene uncertain. The CDR3, as DNA: TGTGCCAGCAGTATGAGCTCCTACAATGAGCAGTTCTTC. This translates into CASSMSSYNEQFF.